This T cell receptor beta chain appears in the sequencing data of a study of OX40 agonist ivuxolimab in advanced cancers. With regard to the full study: The costimulatory receptor OX40 (CD134) was targeted by ivuxolimab, a fully human IgG2 agonistic monoclonal antibody. Intravenous ivuxolimab was administered to patients every 2 weeks at six dose levels: 0.01, 0.1, 0.3, 1.5, 3 and 10 mg/kg. Of the roughly 54 dose-escalation patients, hepatocellular carcinoma was present in 19, melanoma in some 15, renal cell carcinoma in 9 and head and neck cancer in 9. The dose-escalation cohort was roughly 80% male with a mean age of 60 years, ranging from roughly 23 to 90. Patients were allowed to have had prior anti-PD-1, anti-PD-L1 or anti-CTLA-4 therapy, and 40% to 45% of the dose-escalation patients had been treated with checkpoint inhibitors. Partial responses occurred in three dose-escalation patients, of whom one had hepatocellular carcinoma and two had cutaneous melanoma. Peripheral TCRbeta sequencing was intended to test whether TCR sequence diversity was altered and clonal T-cell expansion was caused by ivuxolimab. The paper reports the monotherapy dose-escalation portion (N ≈ 50 patients) of the phase I ivuxolimab trial. Here is what the overall study found, with its caveats: Low levels of normalized T-cell clonal expansion were also seen in some patients who did not respond. The antigen specificity of the peripheral T cells that underwent clonal expansion was not determined. At doses from 0.1 to 3.0 mg/kg, clonal expansion was seen in both CD4+ and CD8+ blood T cells between baseline and week 6. On average, CD8+ T cells showed more expanded clones than CD4+ T cells after ivuxolimab. Partial responders in the 0.1-3.0 mg/kg groups had among the lowest normalized peripheral clonal expansion, especially among CD8+ T cells.

Genomic DNA was isolated from the sorted cells so that the TCRbeta CDR3 region could be sequenced. TCRbeta CDR3 regions were sequenced using the immunoSEQ Assay. TCRdb retrieved this table from immuneACCESS and kept in-frame rearrangements only. Not all clones are present; in checked studies, unresolved V genes account for under half, and no reason is known for the remainder. The sample table lists tens of thousands of clones, just under 90% of them with a count of one. Around 7% of the sample lies in the top ten. The trial excluded patients who had a history of autoimmune disease or who were on systemic immunosuppression. Peripheral blood for TCR sequencing was drawn from every dose cohort at baseline, at cycle 4 day 1 and at cycle 7 day 1. Samples came from an open-label, multicenter, first-in-human phase I dose-escalation trial of ivuxolimab. Adults with locally advanced or metastatic head and neck squamous cell, hepatocellular, melanoma or renal cell carcinoma were enrolled in the trial. Before TCR sequencing, CD4+ T cells and CD8+ T cells were sorted from peripheral blood as separate populations.

For this clone: The antigen it recognizes is unknown. Base qualities are missing; no much larger clone stands one base away.

CDR1 SGHRS and CDR2 YFSETQ are derived from the germline V gene. V is reduced by 0 bases and J by 0 bases, leaving a spacing of 13 bases between them. The CDR3 spans 17 residues, from the cysteine through the phenylalanine. The sequence is cut down to CDR3 DNA, 51 bases in frame from base 1. The material sequenced was CD4+ or CD8+ T cells sorted from blood, taken in a trial of the OX40 agonist ivuxolimab. This sequence was found in an adult with an advanced solid tumor such as melanoma, head and neck, liver or kidney cancer. This receptor chain uses TRBV5-1 and TRBJ2-1, with the D gene uncertain. The sequenced DNA: TGCGCCAGCAGCTTGGGGTGGGCACCCTACTCCTACAATGAGCAGTTCTTC. This gives the protein CASSLGWAPYSYNEQFF.